The present T cell receptor (beta chain) was sequenced within a study of CD8 T cells in Susac syndrome. Turning to this clonotype: Its antigen is unknown. Sequence at one end of the junction differs from germline and may be a read error.

An input of roughly 0.5 to 1 ug of RNA was subjected to reverse transcription using random hexamers. From the immunoSEQ multiplex PCR reads, TCRdb called clonotypes with MiXCR, one entry per CDR3 protein. The sample records 40,000 to 55,000 distinct CDR3 sequences, just over 90% being singletons. Study-level results: The study conceded that relatively few individuals underwent its TCR sequencing and HLA analysis.

CDR1 MNHEY and CDR2 SVGEGT come from the germline V gene. CDR3 size: 11 residues. Sequenced input: CD8+ T cells from PBMCs. The TCR sequence derives from a human donor with multiple sclerosis. The chain employs TRBV6-2 or TRBV6-3 and TRBJ2-7; D is unresolved. The CDR3 DNA reads as TGTGCCAGCAGTTACTCCAACGAGCAGTACTTC. The encoded protein is CASSYSNEQYF.